Listed here is a single TCR beta chain. This specimen belongs to a study of metastatic and nonmetastatic thyroid tumors. Trimming took 4 bases from V and 2 from J; bases not matched to a gene: 5. Germline V gives CDR1 MNHNS, CDR2 SASEGT. CDR3 length: 15 amino acids. All patients reached thyroid surgery having received no treatment beforehand. TCRdb re-analyzed the PCR reads through MiXCR. Here the sample spans over 20,000 clones, roughly 30% being singletons. The chain has TRBV6-1 and TRBJ2-7; 10 nucleotides align to TRBD1. The sequence came from a male donor with papillary thyroid cancer or a benign thyroid nodule (not recorded which). Some clones in this sample may be carry-over from other donors' samples. The sample taken for sequencing was tumor tissue. Here the CDR3 reads CASSAAGTGAYEQYF. The CDR3 bases are TGTGCCAGCAGTGCAGCCGGGACAGGGGCCTACGAGCAGTACTTC.